Listed below are T cell receptor beta chains from one sample, sequenced in a study of T cell repertoires in cytomegalovirus infection. TCRdb processed the reads anew with MiXCR; each CDR3 protein has one entry. This table has approximately 750,000 distinct CDR3 sequences, 35% appearing once. The sequencing input was PBMCs. All receptors derive from a human donor in good health (CMV status not recorded). Some clones in this sample may be carry-over from other donors' samples. CDR3s include the opening cysteine and the closing phenylalanine or tryptophan.

TRBV7-8	TRBJ1-1	CASSWGAENTEAFF
TRBV11-2	TRBJ2-4	CASSLDGYLQYF
TRBV28	TRBJ1-5	CASSSAMPGGNQPQHF
TRBV7-2	TRBJ2-1	CASRPSGGSSYNEQFF
TRBV10-3	TRBJ2-3	CAISVIPGLAGDGADTQYF
TRBV7-8	TRBJ2-7	CASSHRDRAGEQYF
TRBV12-3/TRBV12-4	TRBJ2-2	CASSLQRTGELVF
TRBV6-1	TRBJ1-1	CASSPKPGQGKAFF
TRBV19	TRBJ1-5	CASSMTGIPPTQPQHF
TRBV12-3/TRBV12-4	TRBJ1-5	CASSLGQGSTNQPQHF
TRBV12-3/TRBV12-4	TRBJ1-2	CASSLVPGSFYGYTF
TRBV20-1	TRBJ1-2	CSARGHSSHGYTF
TRBV7-6	TRBJ2-5	CASSPGTWETQYF
TRBV20-1	TRBJ2-7	CSAAALGRSNYEQYF
TRBV12-3/TRBV12-4	TRBJ2-6	CASSFRTDSGANVLTF
TRBV20-1	TRBJ2-3	CSASTIAERHTDTQYF
TRBV6-5	TRBJ2-1	CASSRVGNEQFF
TRBV29-1	TRBJ1-2	CSVEDRNRGYTF
TRBV19	TRBJ2-7	CASSIDLLCRYF
TRBV7-2	TRBJ2-2	CASSLPRGGNPGELFF
TRBV10-3	TRBJ1-1	CAISKDRANTEAFF
TRBV12-5	TRBJ1-2	CASGLVLGEWGSQKLANYGYTF
TRBV5-1	TRBJ1-4	CASSRDWGGPEKLFF
TRBV9	TRBJ2-1	CASSVAAGVGYNEQFF
TRBV7-2	TRBJ2-7	CASSFKGQGAGEQYF
TRBV15	TRBJ2-2	CATSRDPRLAEGTGELFF
TRBV12-3/TRBV12-4	TRBJ1-2	CASSFLNPGQGKDGYTF
TRBV19	TRBJ2-7	CASSTRGKGIEYEQYF
TRBV7-8	TRBJ2-2	CASSYTPGGVRTGELFF
TRBV4-1	TRBJ1-6	CASSPGQGAFNSPLHF
TRBV7-2	TRBJ1-5	CASSQDRGTNQPQHF
TRBV19	TRBJ2-3	CASSMGQGPDTQYF
TRBV7-8	TRBJ2-3	CASSLGGREYF
TRBV28	TRBJ1-1	CASSWGTGNTEAFF
TRBV19	TRBJ1-1	CASSIDPGQPNTEAFF
TRBV6-6	TRBJ2-1	CASSSGTPRNEQFF